This record concerns one TCR beta chain sequence. The data belong to a study of blood T cell repertoires in COVID-19. Participants, about 18 to 90 years old, spanned some 23 US areas. Assay used: immunoSEQ multiplex PCR; TCRdb lists only in-frame clones, some missing. This sample has fewer than 250,000 clones, with roughly 90% found just once. This CDR3 has 13 amino acids. V trimming: 8 bases; J trimming: 7 bases; junction bases outside the gene matches: 7. This receptor was taken from a woman under 40 with acute COVID-19. The specimen sequenced was PBMCs or T cells enriched from blood (not recorded which). This chain connects TRBV12-3 or TRBV12-4 to TRBJ2-1, with 8 bases matching TRBD2. The CDR3 protein is CASSRGGLNEQFF. CDR3 nucleotide sequence: TGTGCCAGCTCCCGGGGGGGCCTGAATGAGCAGTTCTTC.